Each of the 20 T cell receptor beta chains below was sequenced from the same sample in a study of graft-versus-host responses after intestinal transplantation. Using immunoSEQ multiplex PCR, the repertoire was profiled, and TCRdb retains in-frame clones only, with some absent. The sample consists of tens of thousands of clones, approximately 92% of them appearing once. Their target antigens are unknown. The sequences come from unstimulated CD4+ T cells sorted from spleen or lymph node cells, collected before intestinal transplant. All receptors derive from a human donor who received an intestinal transplant.

The chain is built from TRBV11-2 and TRBJ2-5; 7 bases align to TRBD2. Germline values: CDR1 SGHAT, CDR2 FQNNGV. The CDR3 is 15 residues long. J lost 4 bases, V lost 1 base, and 6 bases had no gene match. For the CDR3, the DNA is TGTGCCAGCAGCTTAGTGCGGGGAGGGATAGAGACCCAGTACTTC. Amino acid sequence: CASSLVRGGIETQYF.

The CDR3 is CASSQQGEKLFF. CDR3 DNA sequence: TGTGCCAGCAGCCAACAGGGGGAAAAACTGTTTTTT. The V call is TRBV11-2, the J call TRBJ1-4; TRBD1 matches at 7 bases. Germline CDR1 and CDR2: SGHAT and FQNNGV. V lost 5 bases, J lost 8 bases, and 2 bases stayed unmatched. The length of the CDR3 is 12 residues.

This chain links TRBV9 with TRBJ2-1, with TRBD1 as a possible D gene (5 bases). Germline V gives CDR1 SGDLS, CDR2 YYNGEE. Deletions cut 0 bases from V and 7 bases from J, with 17 bases between. The CDR3 runs 16 residues. The CDR3 region has the DNA TGTGCCAGCAGCGTAGCTGTAGGGGCAGCCCAAAATGAGCAGTTCTTC. This codes for CASSVAVGAAQNEQFF.

The chain is built from TRBV15 and TRBJ2-7, with TRBD1 matching 9 bases. The trim removed 0 bases at V and 7 bases at J, leaving 7 bases unmatched. CDR3 length: 15 amino acids. Germline V CDR1 and CDR2: LNHNV, YYDKDF (reference sequence). CDR3 in amino acids: CATSRDGTGSSEQYF. CDR3 in DNA: TGTGCCACCAGCAGAGATGGGACAGGGTCATCTGAGCAGTACTTC.

The chain recombines TRBV5-1 with TRBJ2-7; D is perhaps TRBD1 or TRBD2 (7 bases each). The CDR3 runs to 15 residues. The germline gives CDR1 SGHRS, CDR2 YFSETQ. The V and J ends lost 7 bases and 2 bases respectively, with 19 bases between them. The CDR3 coding sequence is TGCGCCAGCCAGACGCGACAGGGACTACCCTACGAGCAGTACTTC. Translating gives CASQTRQGLPYEQYF.

The chain is built from TRBV30 and TRBJ1-4; D call uncertain. The CDR3 sequence is 15 residues long. Trimming cost V 2 bases and J 1 base, with 11 bases left between them. From germline, CDR1 is GTSNPN and CDR2 SVGIG (reference sequence). This CDR3 reads CAWSIPDGTNEKLFF. The DNA of the CDR3 is TGTGCCTGGAGTATCCCGGACGGAACTAATGAAAAACTGTTTTTT.

This chain links TRBV5-5 with TRBJ1-2, with D possibly being TRBD1 (5 bases). Germline V gene lookup returns CDR1 SGHKS and CDR2 YYEKEE (reference sequence). There are 14 residues in the CDR3. The V and J ends lost 0 bases and 0 bases respectively, with 6 bases between them. CDR3 in DNA: TGTGCCAGCAGCTTGGACAGGACTAACTATGGCTACACCTTC. Protein product: CASSLDRTNYGYTF.

This chain connects TRBV30 to TRBJ2-7, with D hard to call. This CDR3 has 14 residues. V was pared by 4 bases and J by 0 bases, with 13 bases between. Germline lookup yields CDR1 GTSNPN and CDR2 SVGIG (reference sequence). The CDR3: CAWTAFASSYEQYF. In nucleotides, the CDR3 is TGTGCCTGGACGGCATTCGCAAGCTCCTACGAGCAGTACTTC.

The J gene is TRBJ2-3, the V gene TRBV5-1; the D gene is possibly TRBD2 (5 bases). This CDR3 is 14 amino acids long. Trimming pared 0 bases from V and 1 base from J, leaving 6 bases between. CDR1 is SGHRS and CDR2 is YFSETQ in the germline V gene. CDR3 in amino acids: CASSLAGGTDTQYF. As DNA, the CDR3 is TGCGCCAGCAGCTTGGCCGGGGGCACAGATACGCAGTATTTT.

The chain uses TRBV27 and TRBJ1-2; no firm D call. This CDR3 comprises 13 residues. Trimming pared 3 bases from V and 1 base from J, leaving 6 bases between. The germline V gene has CDR1 MNHEY and CDR2 SMNVEV (reference sequence). For the CDR3, the DNA is TGTGCCAGCAGTTTCGGAGTTAACTATGGCTACACCTTC. Translated: CASSFGVNYGYTF.

On this clone: A junction end diverges from the germline sequence, so it may reflect a read error. The rearrangement links TRBV7-2 to TRBJ2-7; D might be TRBD2 (6 bases). This CDR3 contains 15 residues. The germline V gene has CDR1 SGHTA and CDR2 FQGNSA. CDR3 DNA sequence: TGTGCCGGCAGCCCGACCGGGACTTTTTCTGACGAGCAGTACTTC. Translated: CAGSPTGTFSDEQYF.

This sequence joins TRBV11-2 and TRBJ1-3; possibly TRBD1 for D (6 bases). The germline V gene encodes CDR1 SGHAT and CDR2 FQNNGV. The CDR3 runs to 14 residues. The ends were cut back, 5 bases at V and 0 bases at J, with 8 bases in the middle. The CDR3 DNA reads as TGTGCCAGCAGCACAGGGACCTCTGGAAACACCATATATTTT. Its protein is CASSTGTSGNTIYF. Filled out from reference TRBV11-2 and TRBJ1-3, the complete variable domain reads EAGVAQSPRYKIIEKRQSVAFWCNPISGHATLYWYQQILGQGPKLLIQFQNNGVVDDSQLPKDRFSAERLKGVDSTLKIQPAKLEDSAVYLCASSTGTSGNTIYFGEGSWLTVV.

This chain connects TRBV6-6 to TRBJ2-7; maybe TRBD1 (5 bases). V lost 2 bases to trimming and J lost 3 bases, with 11 bases between them. CDR1 is MNHNY, CDR2 SVGAGI, per germline (reference sequence). This CDR3 contains 14 residues. This CDR3 reads CASSYGNQGYEQYF. CDR3 in DNA: TGTGCCAGCAGTTACGGAAACCAGGGCTACGAGCAGTACTTC.

The chain carries TRBV5-1 and TRBJ2-7; the D gene is possibly TRBD1 (6 bases). Trimming took 6 bases from V and 2 from J, leaving 12 bases between them. Germline V gene sequence: CDR1 SGHRS, CDR2 YFSETQ. This CDR3 spans 13 amino acids. The CDR3 is CASKAGEAYEQYF. The CDR3 region has the DNA TGCGCCAGCAAAGCAGGGGAAGCCTACGAGCAGTACTTC. Supplemented by reference TRBV5-1 and TRBJ2-7, the full variable domain reads KAGVTQTPRYLIKTRGQQVTLSCSPISGHRSVSWYQQTPGQGLQFLFEYFSETQRNKGNFPGRFSGRQFSNSRSEMNVSTLELGDSALYLCASKAGEAYEQYFGPGTRLTVT.

This clone was recorded a few times. The gene calls are TRBV13 and TRBJ2-1; 8 nucleotides match TRBD2. The length of the CDR3 is 14 residues. The germline gives CDR1 PRHDT, CDR2 FYEKMQ (reference sequence). V gave up 3 bases and J gave up 7 bases; unmatched junction bases: 5. The CDR3 region is CASSFREGGNEQFF. CDR3 DNA sequence: TGTGCCAGCAGCTTCCGGGAGGGGGGGAATGAGCAGTTCTTC.

The chain combines TRBV10-2 with TRBJ1-2; 7 bases match TRBD1. The CDR3 has 15 amino acids. Germline CDR1 and CDR2: WSHSY and SAAADI. After removal of 3 bases from V and 4 bases from J, the junction contained 8 bases not matched to a gene. CDR3 in amino acids: CASSDPQGVIYGYTF. CDR3 nucleotides: TGCGCCAGCAGTGATCCTCAGGGGGTTATCTATGGCTACACCTTC.

The rearrangement uses TRBV15 and TRBJ2-1, with TRBD1 matching over 7 bases. Unmatched junction bases numbered 12, after V lost 7 bases and J lost 0 bases. This CDR3 contains 17 residues. Germline-derived CDR1 and CDR2 are LNHNV and YYDKDF (reference sequence). The DNA of the CDR3 is TGTGCCACCATTTCTGAACGGGGACAGAGCTCCTACAATGAGCAGTTCTTC. Protein: CATISERGQSSYNEQFF.

A word on this clone: This sample also contains other DNA sequences that code for the same CDR3. The rearrangement uses TRBV7-9 and TRBJ1-3; no firm D call. V gave up 1 base and J gave up 7 bases, with 5 bases separating them. The CDR3 is made up of 12 amino acids. CDR1 is SEHNR, CDR2 FQNEAQ, per germline (reference sequence). CDR3 in DNA: TGTGCCAGCAGCTTAGTATCGAACACCATATATTTT. It codes for CASSLVSNTIYF.

This clone was counted between two and nine times. The V call is TRBV29-1, the J call TRBJ2-7, with 8 bases identical to TRBD2. V trimming: 4 bases; J trimming: 1 base; junction bases outside the gene matches: 12. CDR3 length: 16 amino acids. Germline V gene lookup returns CDR1 SQVTM and CDR2 ANQGSEA. Written as DNA, the CDR3 is TGCAGCGTTGCGGGGGAGAGCGGGAGAGGTTCCTACGAGCAGTACTTC. It encodes CSVAGESGRGSYEQYF.

A remark on this clone: This CDR3 is also generated by other DNA sequences in the sample. V and J are TRBV11-1 and TRBJ2-7, with D perhaps assigned TRBD1 or TRBD2 (5 bases each). CDR1 is SGHAT, CDR2 FQDESV, per germline (reference sequence). The length of the CDR3 is 13 residues. The V gene lost 6 bases and the J gene lost 3 bases, with 12 bases spanning the gap. The CDR3 sequence is CASSPGRIYEQYF. The CDR3 DNA sequence: TGTGCCAGCAGTCCGGGACGGATCTACGAGCAGTACTTC.